The clone carrying this T cell receptor beta chain has more than one count but fewer than ten. The target antigen is unknown. The sample belongs to a study of CD4+ T cells in melanoma. The study's findings and limits: A reported correlation linked neoantigen-specific CD4+ T cells to CD8+, macrophage and B cell function. Diverse differentiation states were reported for melanoma neoantigen-specific CD4+ T cells.

Deletions cut 6 bases from V and 5 bases from J, with 16 bases between. The germline V gene encodes CDR1 LNHDA and CDR2 SQIVND (reference sequence). The CDR3 extends over 14 amino acids. The method was immunoSEQ multiplex PCR; TCRdb's version includes in-frame clones alone and lacks a portion of them. Among around 6,600 clones listed, under 75% were seen once. The clonotype comes from a human donor with melanoma. V usage is TRBV19 and J usage is TRBJ1-1; D uncertain. The sample was cells from a culture (not recorded whether cultured in vitro). DNA of the CDR3: TGTGCCAGTAGGATTTCAGGATTGCGGACTGAAGCTTTCTTT. Its protein product is CASRISGLRTEAFF.